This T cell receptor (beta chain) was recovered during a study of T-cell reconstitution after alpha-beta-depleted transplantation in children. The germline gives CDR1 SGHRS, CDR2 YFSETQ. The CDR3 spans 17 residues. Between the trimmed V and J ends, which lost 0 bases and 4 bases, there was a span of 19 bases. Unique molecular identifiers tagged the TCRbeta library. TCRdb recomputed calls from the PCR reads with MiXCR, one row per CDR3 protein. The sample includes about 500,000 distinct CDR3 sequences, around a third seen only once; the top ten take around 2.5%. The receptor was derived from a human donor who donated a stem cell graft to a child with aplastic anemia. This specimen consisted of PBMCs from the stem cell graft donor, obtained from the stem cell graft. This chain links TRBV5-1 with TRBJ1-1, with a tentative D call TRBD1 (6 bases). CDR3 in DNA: TGCGCCAGCAGCTTGGAACAGGGAATGGGCCTGGGCACTGAAGCTTTCTTT. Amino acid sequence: CASSLEQGMGLGTEAFF.